This T cell receptor beta chain was sequenced during a study of blood T cell repertoires in COVID-19 (TCRdb year 2020). Looking at the study overall: Collaborator samples came from the United States, Italy and Spain and covered acute and convalescent phases of COVID-19. The material from the prospective study consisted of cDNA or gDNA derived from T cells, B-cell-depleted T cells, or PBMCs. Subjects who had been exposed to COVID-19, were actively infected with it, or had recovered from it provided the deeply sampled blood TCRbeta repertoires that made up the dataset. A freely available public database, intended as a resource for researchers studying the immune response to SARS-CoV-2, is where the repertoires were released. The samples were drawn from the first 160 participants of the ongoing ImmuneRACE study and from 1,254 subjects provided by 6 global collaborators. Nearly every sample came with metadata listing a de-identified subject ID, COVID-19 status, age in years and sex. Where HLA class I and class II types were available, the types were taken from metadata supplied by the sample provider, not from assay-based typing.

This clone was counted between two and nine times. No cognate antigen has been identified for it. One base away there is no much larger clone; base qualities are not given. TCRbeta CDR3 regions were amplified from genomic DNA by means of the immunoSEQ Assay, a bias-controlled multiplex PCR. The paper's processing steps were these. The number of nucleated cells in each sample was estimated by amplification of reference gene primers within the assay. To quantify the absolute abundance of each unique TCRbeta CDR3 rearrangement, sequence reads were collapsed and filtered. For each sample, productive Simpson clonality was calculated as the square root of Simpson's diversity index across productive rearrangements. TCRdb obtained this table from immuneACCESS and retained in-frame rearrangements with V and J assigned. These tables miss some clones; where compared with another copy, unresolved V genes account for less than half of the shortfall, and the remainder is unexplained. V, J and clone size were drawn from that table, and D and trimming were deduced from the DNA. The sample profile shows some 410,000 clones; roughly 90% of them were found once. Jointly, the top ten make up 0.97% of the sample.

Broader findings and caveats from the paper: The quantity of clinical and demographic metadata differed by source and by participant and was supplied without curation.

Participants in the prospective study were enrolled through a virtual design, were aged about 18 to 100 years, and lived in about two dozen United States geographic areas. In the prospective study, cohorts were assigned on the basis of participant-reported clinical history obtained from a screening survey and a study questionnaire. In the prospective study, mobile phlebotomists collected whole blood, serum and a nasopharyngeal or oropharyngeal swab from each participant. Additional blood draws and questionnaires over an approximately two-month period could optionally be provided by prospective study participants. Prospective study blood samples were shipped either frozen or at room temperature before DNA extraction. From a lookup of the germline V gene, CDR1 and CDR2 are ENHRY and SYGVKD. Inclusive of the bounding cysteine and phenylalanine, the CDR3 is 11 residues long. Just CDR3 DNA is preserved here, 33 bases in frame from base 1. V is reduced by 6 bases and J by 8 bases, leaving a spacing of 10 bases between them.

The clonotype comes from a woman aged 30 to 39 with acute COVID-19. The chain is encoded by TRBV10-3 joined to TRBJ1-2, and possibly TRBD1, on 6 matching bases. Sequenced input: PBMCs or T cells enriched from blood (not recorded which). The CDR3 reads as follows: CAISIQGGYTF. The sequenced DNA: TGTGCCATCAGCATACAGGGCGGCTACACCTTC.